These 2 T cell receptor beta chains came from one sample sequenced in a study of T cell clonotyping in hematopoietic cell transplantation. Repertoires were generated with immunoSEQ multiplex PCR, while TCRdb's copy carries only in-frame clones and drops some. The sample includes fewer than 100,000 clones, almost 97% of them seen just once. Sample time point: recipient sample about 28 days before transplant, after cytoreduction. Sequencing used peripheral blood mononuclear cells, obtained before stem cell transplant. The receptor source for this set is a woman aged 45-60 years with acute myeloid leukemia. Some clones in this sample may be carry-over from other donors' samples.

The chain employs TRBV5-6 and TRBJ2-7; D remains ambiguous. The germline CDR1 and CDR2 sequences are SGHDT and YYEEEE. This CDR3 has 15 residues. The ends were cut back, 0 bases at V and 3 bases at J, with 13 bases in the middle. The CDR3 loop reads CASSLGASILYEQYF. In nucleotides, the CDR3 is TGTGCCAGCAGCTTGGGTGCATCGATACTCTACGAGCAGTACTTC.

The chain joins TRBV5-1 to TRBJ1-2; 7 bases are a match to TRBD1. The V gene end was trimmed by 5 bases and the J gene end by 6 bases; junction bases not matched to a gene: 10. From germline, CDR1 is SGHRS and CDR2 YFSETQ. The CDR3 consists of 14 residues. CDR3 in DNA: TGCGCCAGCAGGAGGAGTACAGGGGTCGATGGCTACACCTTC. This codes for CASRRSTGVDGYTF.